Listed below are T cell receptor beta chains from one sample, sequenced in a study of T cells after yellow fever vaccination. MiXCR, applied by TCRdb to the 5' RACE reads, yields one record per CDR3 protein. Found here are around 140,000 distinct CDR3 sequences, more than 6% of them singletons; the top ten hold under 0.95%. The input for sequencing was CD4+ T cells sorted from PBMCs, taken 5 days after the yellow fever booster vaccination. The receptors were gathered from a man aged 30-40 years who received the YFV17D yellow fever vaccine. The CDR3 runs from the conserved cysteine through the conserved F or W. The D gene is left open where the match is weak. Expanded clones are given a class, and other clones once, few, many or no size at all.

D gene	V gene	J gene	clone size	CDR3 DNA	CDR3 protein
TRBD1	TRBV4-3	TRBJ2-3	many	TGCGCCAGCAGCACCGGGACAGGGGTGCTTATAGGATCAGATACGCAGTATTTT	CASSTGTGVLIGSDTQYF
NA	TRBV18	TRBJ2-4	many	TGTGCCAGCTCACCACCGAGGGGGAACTTCATTCAGTACTTC	CASSPPRGNFIQYF
NA	TRBV10-3	TRBJ2-5	many	TGTGCCATCAGTGAGTCGGCAGTGGAGACCCAGTACTTC	CAISESAVETQYF
NA	TRBV20-1	TRBJ1-5	many	TGCAGTGCTAGCTCCGGCCCCAATCAGCCCCAGCATTTT	CSASSGPNQPQHF
TRBD2	TRBV15	TRBJ2-5	many	TGTGCCACCAGCGGTAGCGGGAGGGCGGAGACCCAGTACTTC	CATSGSGRAETQYF
NA	TRBV2	TRBJ2-1	NA	TGTGCCAGCAGACAAGAGGGAACCAACAATGAGCAGTTCTTC	CASRQEGTNNEQFF
NA	TRBV7-2	TRBJ2-7	many	TGTGCCAGCAGCTTTTCGCCGCAGGGGTCCTACGAGCAGTACTTC	CASSFSPQGSYEQYF
NA	TRBV5-1	TRBJ2-7	medium-sized	TGCGCCAGCAGCTTGGCCCCTCAGGGCATAGGGGACGAGCAGTACTTC	CASSLAPQGIGDEQYF
NA	TRBV20-1	TRBJ2-3	many	TGCAGTGCTCGACCCGGGACACGGACCGATGGTACGCAGTATTTT	CSARPGTRTDGTQYF
NA	TRBV3-1	TRBJ2-1	few	TGTGCCAGCAGGACAGGCACTGGGAATGAGCAGTTCTTC	CASRTGTGNEQFF
TRBD2	TRBV11-2	TRBJ2-3	many	TGTGCCAGCAGCTTGCTACTAGCGGGAGGGGGCATGGGGACAGATACGCAGTATTTT	CASSLLLAGGGMGTDTQYF
TRBD2	TRBV18	TRBJ2-5	many	TGTGCCAGCTCACCACGGACTAGCAGGTCCGAGACCCAGTACTTC	CASSPRTSRSETQYF
NA	TRBV12-3/TRBV12-4	TRBJ2-3	many	TGTGCCAGCAGTTCCGAGAGGGGACCAGATACGCAGTATTTT	CASSSERGPDTQYF
TRBD1	TRBV20-1	TRBJ2-5	many	TGCAGTGCTAGCGTAACCGGGACAGGGGAACCCAACTGGGAGACCCAGTACTTC	CSASVTGTGEPNWETQYF
NA	TRBV5-4	TRBJ2-1	NA	TGTGCCAGCAGCCGAGGAGCCACCGAGGCTGAGCAGTTCTTC	CASSRGATEAEQFF
NA	TRBV11-2	TRBJ2-5	many	TGTGCCAGCGAAATAAGATTCCAAGAGACCCAGTACTTC	CASEIRFQETQYF
NA	TRBV21-1	TRBJ2-7	many	TGTGCCAGCAGAAGGGGGAGGGGTCGGGAGCAGTACTTC	CASRRGRGREQYF
NA	TRBV6-5	TRBJ2-2	many	TGTGCCAGCAGTTACTCGTGGGGCGCGGCTAGCACCGGGGAGCTGTTTTTT	CASSYSWGAASTGELFF
NA	TRBV19	TRBJ2-7	many	TGTGCCAGTACCGCACGTATCGGATACGAGCAGTACTTC	CASTARIGYEQYF
NA	TRBV20-1	TRBJ2-5	many	TGCAGTGCTAGGCAGGGAAATCAAGAGACCCAGTACTTC	CSARQGNQETQYF
TRBD1	TRBV28	TRBJ2-5	few	TGTGCCAGCAGTTCAGGGGGAGCCGTCCAAGAGACCCAGTACTTC	CASSSGGAVQETQYF
NA	TRBV7-9	TRBJ2-4	many	TGTGCCAGCAGCTTAGCGCAGACAGCCAAAAACATTCAGTACTTC	CASSLAQTAKNIQYF
NA	TRBV21-1	TRBJ2-5	few	TGTGCCGCCCCCCGCCTACTAGGGGAGACCCAGTACTTC	CAAPRLLGETQYF
TRBD2	TRBV29-1	TRBJ2-7	many	TGCAGCGTGATAGGACTAGCGGGAGGGTCTATGAGGGGCGAGCAGTACTTC	CSVIGLAGGSMRGEQYF
NA	TRBV7-2	TRBJ2-7	few	TGTGCCAGCAACTCCCGGTATCCTTCCCCACTACACGAGCAGTACTTC	CASNSRYPSPLHEQYF
TRBD1	TRBV7-7	TRBJ2-1	many	TGTGCTAGCAGCCCCGGGACAGGGCCCAATGAGCAGTTCTTC	CASSPGTGPNEQFF
NA	TRBV5-1	TRBJ2-3	many	TGCGCCAGCAGCGCGGTGAGTGGGACAGATACGCAGTATTTT	CASSAVSGTDTQYF
NA	TRBV9	TRBJ2-3	many	TGTGCCAGCAGCATCAGACAGAGTCCTAGCACAGATACGCAGTATTTT	CASSIRQSPSTDTQYF
NA	TRBV5-6	TRBJ2-1	many	TGTGCCAGCAGCTTATCATTCTACAATGAGCAGTTCTTC	CASSLSFYNEQFF
TRBD2	TRBV7-7	TRBJ2-5	few	TGTGCCAGCAGCTCCGGCCCCCTACTAGCGGGCGGAACCCAGTACTTC	CASSSGPLLAGGTQYF
TRBD2	TRBV9	TRBJ2-1	NA	TGTGCCAGCAGCGTAAGACTAGCCGGTGAGCAGTTCTTC	CASSVRLAGEQFF
NA	TRBV12-3/TRBV12-4	TRBJ2-5	many	TGTGCCAGCAATAGAGCCGATGGCCGGGAGACCCAGTACTTC	CASNRADGRETQYF
NA	TRBV20-1	TRBJ2-7	many	TGCAGTGTGGCTAGCGAATACGAGCAGTACTTC	CSVASEYEQYF
TRBD1	TRBV5-1	TRBJ2-3	many	TGCGCCAGCAGCTTGGTCACAGGGGCCACAGATACGCAGTATTTT	CASSLVTGATDTQYF
TRBD2	TRBV7-3	TRBJ2-7	NA	TGTGCCAGCAGCCCCGGGACTAGTAGTTCCTACGAGCAGTACTTC	CASSPGTSSSYEQYF
NA	TRBV14	TRBJ1-2	many	TGTGCCAGCAGCCCAGGCAGGGGCTATGGCTACACCTTC	CASSPGRGYGYTF
NA	TRBV12-3/TRBV12-4	TRBJ2-7	many	TGTGCCAGCTCCCCCAGGACCTACGAGCAGTACTTC	CASSPRTYEQYF
TRBD1	TRBV6-2/TRBV6-3	TRBJ1-2	few	TGTGCCAGCGAGGACAGGGCATTGCACTATGGCTACACCTTC	CASEDRALHYGYTF
TRBD1	TRBV19	TRBJ2-5	many	TGTGCCAGTAGTATAACGGGACAGGGTAGACAAGAGACCCAGTACTTC	CASSITGQGRQETQYF
NA	TRBV7-2	TRBJ2-7	NA	TGTGCCAGCAGCTTAGCGGAATGGGGATTCAAAGACTCCGAGCAGTACTTC	CASSLAEWGFKDSEQYF
NA	TRBV14	TRBJ1-5	many	TGTGCCAGCAGCCAAGATTACAGGTACAATCAGCCCCAGCATTTT	CASSQDYRYNQPQHF
NA	TRBV2	TRBJ2-2	many	TGTGCCGGCCGACTTACGGCCCAGGATCGGCTGTTTTTT	CAGRLTAQDRLFF